The 27 T cell receptor beta chains below all came from one sample that was sequenced in a study of T-cell memory formation after mild COVID-19. TCRdb itself ran the 5' RACE reads through MiXCR, one entry per CDR3 protein. The sample lists under 300,000 distinct CDR3 sequences; over 15% were seen once. The sequenced sample was PBMCs or a T cell subset sorted from them (not recorded which). The receptors stem from a man aged 18 to 30 who had mild COVID-19 (a few samples of this study predate the infection). Cell type and time point are not known.

At least ten counts were recorded for this clonotype. This chain joins TRBV5-6 and TRBJ2-1; D uncertain. V was cut by 2 bases and J by 2 bases, with 11 bases left in between. The germline gives CDR1 SGHDT, CDR2 YYEEEE. This CDR3 is 15 amino acids long. The CDR3 sequence is CASSFLYRPYNEQFF. The CDR3 region has the DNA TGTGCCAGCAGCTTTCTATACCGTCCCTACAATGAGCAGTTCTTC.

The chain links TRBV4-1 to TRBJ2-7; the D gene could be TRBD1 or TRBD2 (5 bases each). The V end lost 0 bases, the J end lost 7 bases, and 13 bases lay between the germline ends. Germline CDR1 and CDR2: MGHRA and YSYEKL. The CDR3 consists of 14 residues. The CDR3 reads CASSQDYGTGEQYF. The DNA for the CDR3 is TGCGCCAGCAGCCAAGATTATGGGACCGGGGAGCAGTACTTC.

The chain carries TRBV6-5 and TRBJ1-4, with a tentative D call TRBD1 (5 bases). Looked up from germline, CDR1 is MNHEY and CDR2 is SVGAGI. Trimming shortened V by 6 bases and J by 8 bases, and 16 bases separated the two germline ends. There are 14 residues in the CDR3. The CDR3 protein is CASSSDTLGEKLFF. The DNA for the CDR3 is TGTGCCAGCAGCTCGGACACCCTTGGAGAAAAACTGTTTTTT.

V usage is TRBV3-1 and J usage is TRBJ2-5; a weak D match, TRBD2 (7 bases). There are 17 residues in the CDR3. V gave up 2 bases and J gave up 1 base, with 17 bases separating them. Germline V gene data show CDR1 as LGHDT and CDR2 as YNNKEL (reference sequence). Here the CDR3 DNA reads TGTGCCAGCAGCCAATTGCGGGGGCCCCTTACCCAAGAGACCCAGTACTTC. Translating it yields CASSQLRGPLTQETQYF.

This clonotype was seen a few times. The CDR3 sequence is CASSADARDEAFF. The CDR3 nucleotides are TGTGCCAGCAGCGCAGATGCGAGGGATGAAGCTTTCTTT. This sequence joins TRBV9 and TRBJ1-1; D uncertain. The ends were cut back, 3 bases at V and 7 bases at J, with 13 bases in the middle. CDR3 length: 13 residues. Germline loops: CDR1 SGDLS, CDR2 YYNGEE.

This clonotype was seen more than once but under ten times. This chain links TRBV5-1 with TRBJ2-1, with no clear D. The CDR3 has 13 amino acids. Germline V lookup: CDR1 SGHRS, CDR2 YFSETQ. V lost 0 bases and J 9 bases, leaving 10 bases between the germline ends. The CDR3 region is CASSLAAEIEQFF. CDR3 DNA: TGCGCCAGCAGCTTGGCGGCGGAAATTGAGCAGTTCTTC.

CDR3 region: CASSTTGTWDTGELFF. CDR3 sequence (DNA): TGTGCCAGCAGCACAACCGGGACATGGGACACCGGGGAGCTGTTTTTT. This sequence joins TRBV5-6 and TRBJ2-2; a weak D match, TRBD1 (6 bases). V lost 4 bases and J lost 3, with 16 bases in between. Germline V CDR1 and CDR2: SGHDT, YYEEEE. This CDR3 region has 16 residues.

This clonotype was seen ten or more times. The chain employs TRBV7-3 and TRBJ2-3; 9 bases align to TRBD2. The V gene's germline CDR1 is SGHTA and CDR2 FQGTGA. With V trimmed by 2 bases and J by 6 bases, 0 bases remained unmatched. This CDR3 contains 13 residues. CDR3 loop: CASSLGLADTQYF. DNA for the CDR3: TGTGCCAGCAGCTTAGGACTAGCGGATACGCAGTATTTT.

V is TRBV4-1 and J is TRBJ2-1; a possible D gene is TRBD2 (7 bases). The germline CDR1 and CDR2 sequences are MGHRA and YSYEKL. The V end lost 4 bases, the J end lost 8 bases, and 21 bases lay between the germline ends. CDR3 length equals 16 residues. CDR3 in DNA: TGCGCCAGCAGCCTATTCGGGGGGCCCCGACGGGATGAGCAGTTCTTC. It encodes CASSLFGGPRRDEQFF.

This clonotype has more than one count but fewer than ten. The rearrangement joins TRBV20-1 to TRBJ2-2; 7 positions match TRBD1. The CDR3 is 14 residues long. The ends lost 6 bases at V and 0 bases at J; junction bases unmatched: 4. From germline, CDR1 is DFQATT and CDR2 SNEGSKA (reference sequence). The CDR3 bases are TGCAGTGCCAACCAGGGGGCGAACACCGGGGAGCTGTTTTTT. It codes for CSANQGANTGELFF.

This clonotype has just a few counts. CDR3 protein: CASSLAAATYNEQFF. DNA for the CDR3: TGCGCCAGCAGCTTGGCCGCTGCCACCTACAATGAGCAGTTCTTC. The V and J genes are TRBV5-1 and TRBJ2-1; D uncertain. The CDR3 spans 15 residues. Germline assignment: CDR1 SGHRS and CDR2 YFSETQ. V was trimmed by 0 bases and J by 2 bases, leaving 9 bases between them.

This clonotype was observed a handful of times. V is TRBV12-5 and J is TRBJ2-5; a weak D match, TRBD1 (6 bases). V was trimmed by 5 bases and J by 2 bases, leaving 12 bases between them. This CDR3 region has 14 residues. Germline CDR1 LGHNT, CDR2 FRNRAP. CDR3 sequence: CASGGTGRQETQYF. The CDR3 DNA sequence: TGTGCTAGTGGTGGAACAGGGAGACAAGAGACCCAGTACTTC.

This clonotype occurred a few times. CDR3 residues: CASSPDRVITEAFF. In DNA, the CDR3 is TGCGCCAGCAGCCCGGACAGGGTAATCACTGAAGCTTTCTTT. The rearrangement uses TRBV5-1 and TRBJ1-1, with TRBD1 matching 8 bases. Germline CDR1 is SGHRS and CDR2 is YFSETQ. There are 14 residues in the CDR3. Trimming at V came to 4 bases and at J to 4 bases, leaving 6 bases not matched to a gene.

This chain connects TRBV5-1 to TRBJ1-5, with 8 bases aligning to TRBD1. The CDR3 covers 13 residues. The germline gives CDR1 SGHRS, CDR2 YFSETQ. Unmatched junction bases numbered 4, after V lost 6 bases and J lost 5 bases. The CDR3 region has the DNA TGCGCCAGCAAACCGACAGGGGATCAGCCCCAGCATTTT. The encoded protein is CASKPTGDQPQHF.

The V and J genes are TRBV12-3 or TRBV12-4 and TRBJ2-7; D might be TRBD2 (5 bases). The CDR3 sequence is 17 residues long. V was cut by 4 bases and J by 0 bases, with 19 bases left in between. The DNA of the CDR3 is TGTGCCAGCAGTTCGTCGCCGTGGCGAGGGCTCTCCTACGAGCAGTACTTC. Translating gives CASSSSPWRGLSYEQYF.

This clonotype came up a few times. The gene calls are TRBV12-3 or TRBV12-4 and TRBJ1-5; TRBD1 might be the D (6 bases). Trimming took off 6 bases at V and 4 bases at J, with 7 bases between the two ends. This CDR3 region has 12 residues. CDR3 in DNA: TGTGCCAGCAGAGGGGGGAATCAGCCCCAGCATTTT. This encodes CASRGGNQPQHF.

The CDR3 DNA follows: TGCAGCGTTGCCCACAGCCAAGAGACCCAGTACTTC. This translates into CSVAHSQETQYF. This chain uses TRBV29-1 with TRBJ2-5, with D unclear. CDR3 size: 12 residues. V shed 4 bases and J shed 1 base, with 7 bases lying between them. Germline values: CDR1 SQVTM, CDR2 ANQGSEA. The full variable domain, its missing parts supplied by reference TRBV29-1 and TRBJ2-5, is SAVISQKPSRDICQRGTSLTIQCQVDSQVTMMFWYRQQPGQSLTLIATANQGSEATYESGFVIDKFPISRPNLTFSTLTVSNMSPEDSSIYLCSVAHSQETQYFGPGTRLLVL.

V usage is TRBV29-1 and J usage is TRBJ2-5, with D perhaps matching TRBD2 (6 bases). This CDR3 has 14 amino acids. V dropped 4 bases and J dropped 5 bases, with 17 bases sitting between them. CDR1 is SQVTM and CDR2 is ANQGSEA in the germline V gene. The DNA for the CDR3 is TGCAGCGTTGCGGCAGGTGTTGCGGGGGAGACCCAGTACTTC. Encoded protein: CSVAAGVAGETQYF.

This chain connects TRBV6-5 to TRBJ2-7, with D possibly matching TRBD2 (6 bases). Germline CDR1 reads MNHEY; CDR2 reads SVGAGI. The V end lost 6 bases, the J end lost 5 bases, and 17 bases lay between the germline ends. This CDR3 spans 14 amino acids. CDR3 amino acids: CASRPRGREDEQYF. In nucleotides, the CDR3 is TGTGCCAGCAGACCGCGGGGTCGTGAGGACGAGCAGTACTTC.

The rearrangement joins TRBV10-3 to TRBJ1-1; the match to TRBD1 covers 8 bases. The V gene end was trimmed by 10 bases and the J gene end by 0 bases; junction bases not matched to a gene: 4. CDR1 ENHRY and CDR2 SYGVKD come from the germline V gene. The CDR3 is 13 amino acids. The CDR3 loop is CANRQGMNTEAFF. CDR3 coding DNA: TGTGCCAATAGACAGGGGATGAACACTGAAGCTTTCTTT.

A single count supports this clonotype. The rearrangement uses TRBV5-4 and TRBJ2-5; D perhaps matches TRBD2 (6 bases). V shed 3 bases and J shed 2 bases, with 11 bases lying between them. Germline V gives CDR1 SGHNT, CDR2 YYREEE (reference sequence). There are 14 residues in the CDR3. The CDR3 region has the DNA TGTGCCAGCAGCTCCGGGGGTTTTCAAGAGACCCAGTACTTC. Translated: CASSSGGFQETQYF.

This clonotype showed up many times. This chain uses TRBV29-1 with TRBJ1-3; 7 positions agree with TRBD1. The germline V gene encodes CDR1 SQVTM and CDR2 ANQGSEA. V shed 4 bases, J shed 1 base, and the junction held 1 base outside the gene matches. This CDR3 comprises 13 residues. The CDR3 region is CSVGDRSGNTIYF. The CDR3 DNA sequence: TGCAGCGTTGGGGACAGATCTGGAAACACCATATATTTT.

This chain links TRBV5-1 with TRBJ2-5, with TRBD2 matching over 8 bases. This CDR3 has 15 amino acids. V shed 1 base and J 1 base; nucleotides not matched to a gene: 3. The germline V gene has CDR1 SGHRS and CDR2 YFSETQ. In DNA form, the CDR3 reads TGCGCCAGCAGCTTGTCCCTAGCGGGCCAAGAGACCCAGTACTTC. Its translation is CASSLSLAGQETQYF.

The J gene is TRBJ2-5, the V gene TRBV6-2 or TRBV6-3; weak D call: TRBD1 (6 bases). Germline V gene data show CDR1 as MNHEY and CDR2 as SVGEGT. The CDR3 length is 14 residues. The V end was cut by 4 bases, the J end by 4 bases, with 13 bases between. This CDR3 is CASSSQGLGETQYF. CDR3 DNA: TGTGCCAGCAGTTCCCAGGGGCTTGGAGAGACCCAGTACTTC.

This clonotype was counted a few times. The gene calls are TRBV14 and TRBJ1-5; D is unresolved. CDR1 is SGHDN and CDR2 is FVKESK in the germline V gene. Trimming took off 4 bases at V and 9 bases at J, with 10 bases between the two ends. This CDR3 region has 12 residues. This CDR3 is CASSLDAGPQHF. Written as DNA, the CDR3 is TGTGCCAGCAGCCTTGACGCGGGGCCCCAGCATTTT.

The CDR3 DNA is TGTGCCAGCAGTCCTACTTTACGGGGGCTGTTTTTT. It specifies CASSPTLRGLFF. This chain connects TRBV21-1 to TRBJ1-4; TRBD1 is the table's D call and was not checked against the DNA. TRBV21-1 is deemed a pseudogene. The CDR3 is 12 amino acids.

CDR3 sequence: CASSWTGAPGSTDTQYF. In nucleotides, the CDR3 is TGTGCCAGCAGCTGGACGGGAGCCCCGGGATCCACAGATACGCAGTATTTT. J is TRBJ2-3 and V is TRBV7-2; tentatively, D is TRBD2 (6 bases). This CDR3 contains 17 residues. V gave up 4 bases and J gave up 2 bases, with 19 bases separating them. The germline CDR1 and CDR2 sequences are SGHTA and FQGNSA.